This T cell receptor (beta chain) was sequenced in a study of blood T cell repertoires in COVID-19. Here immunoSEQ multiplex PCR was the method, and the copy in TCRdb shows in-frame clones only, minus some. The table shows 200,000 to 250,000 clones, with more than 85% occurring only once. Material: peripheral blood. The sequence came from a man between 60 and 75 years old with COVID-19, enrolled during active disease.

The CDR3 DNA reads TGTGCCAGCAGCTTAGCCTCGACTAGCGGGAGGGCCCTCAACGAGCAGTACTTC. This codes for CASSLASTSGRALNEQYF. The chain uses TRBV7-2 and TRBJ2-7; 14 nucleotides line up with TRBD2. J lost 5 bases, V lost 0 bases, and 9 bases had no gene match. The CDR3 consists of 18 residues. CDR1 is SGHTA, CDR2 FQGNSA, per germline.